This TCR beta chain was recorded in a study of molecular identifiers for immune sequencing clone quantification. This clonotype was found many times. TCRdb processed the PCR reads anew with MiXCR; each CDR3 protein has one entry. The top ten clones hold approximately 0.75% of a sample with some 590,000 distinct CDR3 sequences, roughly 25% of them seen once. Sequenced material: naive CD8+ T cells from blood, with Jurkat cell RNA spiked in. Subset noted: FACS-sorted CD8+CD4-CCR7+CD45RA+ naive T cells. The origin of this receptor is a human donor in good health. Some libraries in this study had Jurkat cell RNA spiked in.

The CDR3 nucleotides read TGTGCCAGCAGCTTAGAACAGGCGCGGAGAGAGACCCAGTACTTC. Translating gives CASSLEQARRETQYF. The chain couples TRBV7-6 to TRBJ2-5; TRBD1 might be the D (5 bases). Trimming cost V 1 base and J 4 bases, with 13 bases left between them. The germline V gene encodes CDR1 SGHVS and CDR2 FNYEAQ. This CDR3 contains 15 residues.